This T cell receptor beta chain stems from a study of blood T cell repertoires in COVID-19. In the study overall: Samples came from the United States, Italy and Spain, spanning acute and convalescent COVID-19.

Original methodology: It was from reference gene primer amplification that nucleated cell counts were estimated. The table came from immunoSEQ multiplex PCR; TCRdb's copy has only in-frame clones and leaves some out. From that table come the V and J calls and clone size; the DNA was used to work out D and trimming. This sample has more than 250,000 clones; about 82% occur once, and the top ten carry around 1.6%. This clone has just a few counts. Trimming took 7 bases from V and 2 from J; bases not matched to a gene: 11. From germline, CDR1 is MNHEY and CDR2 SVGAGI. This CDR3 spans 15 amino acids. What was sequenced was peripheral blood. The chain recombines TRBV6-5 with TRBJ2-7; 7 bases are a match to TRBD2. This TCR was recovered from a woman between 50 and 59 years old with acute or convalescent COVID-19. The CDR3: CASMESGIWAYEQYF. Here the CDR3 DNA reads TGTGCCAGCATGGAGAGCGGGATTTGGGCCTACGAGCAGTACTTC.